This TCR beta chain was captured by sequencing in a study of blood T cell repertoires in COVID-19. Overall study context: Samples representing acute and convalescent COVID-19 were sourced from the United States, Italy and Spain. Sample material is recorded as cDNA or gDNA derived from T cells, B-cell-depleted T cells, or PBMCs.

TCRdb keeps only in-frame clones here, not all; method: immunoSEQ multiplex PCR. The table includes about 110,000 clones, around 74% detected once. V dropped 7 bases and J dropped 5; count of bases not matched to a gene: 14. The CDR3 is 15 residues long. Per germline, CDR1 SQVTM and CDR2 ANQGSEA. This receptor was obtained from a woman aged 55-69 years with acute or convalescent COVID-19. The chain recombines TRBV29-1 with TRBJ2-3, with TRBD2 matching over 8 bases. Sequencing was carried out using peripheral blood. The DNA for the CDR3 is TGCAGCGCACGGGAGGGACTTTTTTTTGGAGATACGCAGTATTTT. Its protein is CSAREGLFFGDTQYF.